Below, 15 T cell receptor beta chains from the same sample are listed, as sequenced in a study of cytomegalovirus exposure and HLA in healthy donors. Primers included in the PCR were 60 Vbeta and 13 Jbeta primers. Using immunoSEQ multiplex PCR, the repertoire was profiled, and TCRdb retains in-frame clones only, with some absent. The sample includes 120,000 to 150,000 clones, around 80% of them seen just once. Source material: PBMCs. These receptors all stem from a man in his forties or fifties in good health and CMV-seropositive.

The genes are TRBV7-8 and TRBJ2-5; 10 nucleotides line up with TRBD2. Germline CDR1 and CDR2: SGHVS and FQNEAQ. This CDR3 has 17 residues. J was trimmed by 0 bases and V by 2 bases; bases with no gene match: 6. The DNA of the CDR3 is TGTGCCAGCAGCTTATCTGTGACTAGCGGGTACCAAGAGACCCAGTACTTC. It is translated as CASSLSVTSGYQETQYF. Using reference TRBV7-8 and TRBJ2-5 for the parts outside the CDR3, the full variable domain is GAGVSQSPRYKVAKRGQDVALRCDPISGHVSLFWYQQALGQGPEFLTYFQNEAQLDKSGLPSDRFFAERPEGSVSTLKIQRTQQEDSAVYLCASSLSVTSGYQETQYFGPGTRLLVL.

The rearrangement links TRBV5-1 to TRBJ2-2; a possible D gene is TRBD1 (5 bases). V was pared by 0 bases and J by 7 bases, with 10 bases between. CDR3 length: 14 amino acids. From germline, CDR1 is SGHRS and CDR2 YFSETQ. The CDR3 loop is CASSLEGVGGELFF. The CDR3 DNA reads as TGCGCCAGCAGCTTGGAAGGGGTTGGCGGGGAGCTGTTTTTT.

The DNA of the CDR3 is TGCGCCAGCAGCTTGGCGCCGGGTGGGGCCAACGTCCTGACTTTC. This translates into CASSLAPGGANVLTF. The chain combines TRBV5-1 with TRBJ2-6; D not resolved. Trimming pared 0 bases from V and 3 bases from J, leaving 7 bases between. Germline lookup yields CDR1 SGHRS and CDR2 YFSETQ. This CDR3 spans 15 amino acids. Based on the CDR3 plus reference TRBV5-1 and TRBJ2-6, the full variable domain is KAGVTQTPRYLIKTRGQQVTLSCSPISGHRSVSWYQQTPGQGLQFLFEYFSETQRNKGNFPGRFSGRQFSNSRSEMNVSTLELGDSALYLCASSLAPGGANVLTFGAGSRLTVL.

The V gene is TRBV30, the J gene TRBJ1-5; D is undetermined. The V end was cut by 3 bases, the J end by 3 bases, with 3 bases between. This CDR3 contains 11 residues. CDR1 and CDR2 from the germline V gene are GTSNPN and SVGIG (reference sequence). DNA of the CDR3: TGTGCCTGGAGACTCAATCAGCCCCAGCATTTT. Residues: CAWRLNQPQHF.

The rearrangement uses TRBV7-8 and TRBJ2-3; D remains unclear. CDR3 length: 15 amino acids. Germline V gene sequence: CDR1 SGHVS, CDR2 FQNEAQ. The V and J ends lost 5 bases and 2 bases respectively, with 14 bases between them. The CDR3 loop is CASSPPERVTDTQYF. CDR3 nucleotide sequence: TGTGCCAGCAGCCCGCCCGAGCGAGTCACAGATACGCAGTATTTT.

The gene calls are TRBV28 and TRBJ1-5, with a tentative D call TRBD1 (6 bases). Trimming took 7 bases from V and 7 from J, leaving 14 bases between them. CDR3 length: 13 amino acids. From germline, CDR1 is MDHEN and CDR2 SYDVKM. The CDR3 loop reads CASKGTGWQPQHF. The CDR3 DNA is TGTGCCAGCAAGGGAACAGGGTGGCAGCCCCAGCATTTT.

The chain carries TRBV28 and TRBJ2-7; 7 nucleotides agree with TRBD1. Looked up from germline, CDR1 is MDHEN and CDR2 is SYDVKM. The CDR3 loop spans 14 amino acids. After removal of 6 bases from V and 3 bases from J, the junction contained 8 bases not matched to a gene. The CDR3, as DNA: TGTGCCAGCAGATACAGGGGAAGGAACTACGAGCAGTACTTC. Translation gives CASRYRGRNYEQYF.

In the case of this clone: The identical CDR3 is also encoded by other nucleotide sequences in the sample. The rearrangement uses TRBV11-2 and TRBJ2-7; D may be TRBD2 (7 bases). Germline lookup yields CDR1 SGHAT and CDR2 FQNNGV. The length of the CDR3 is 15 residues. V lost 0 bases to trimming and J lost 1 base, with 10 bases between them. CDR3 sequence (DNA): TGTGCCAGCAGCTTAGAAGGGAGGGGGTCCTACGAGCAGTACTTC. Translated, it gives CASSLEGRGSYEQYF.

This clone was detected only once. The rearrangement links TRBV18 to TRBJ2-3, with D tentatively TRBD2 (6 bases). CDR3 length: 16 residues. The V and J ends lost 1 base and 0 bases respectively, with 11 bases between them. Germline loops: CDR1 KGHSH, CDR2 LQKENI. In DNA form, the CDR3 reads TGTGCCAGCTCACCACTAGACCGGGGGAGCACAGATACGCAGTATTTT. Its protein product is CASSPLDRGSTDTQYF.

The V gene is TRBV7-2, the J gene TRBJ2-7; no clear D gene. Germline V gene lookup returns CDR1 SGHTA and CDR2 FQGNSA. V dropped 1 base and J dropped 0 bases, with 7 bases sitting between them. This CDR3 region has 14 residues. The CDR3 DNA follows: TGTGCCAGCAGCTTAGACCACGGCTCCTACGAGCAGTACTTC. It translates to CASSLDHGSYEQYF. Supplemented by reference TRBV7-2 and TRBJ2-7, the full variable domain reads GAGVSQSPSNKVTEKGKDVELRCDPISGHTALYWYRQSLGQGLEFLIYFQGNSAPDKSGLPSDRFSAERTGGSVSTLTIQRTQQEDSAVYLCASSLDHGSYEQYFGPGTRLTVT.

The rearrangement joins TRBV7-2 to TRBJ2-7, with D perhaps matching TRBD1 (6 bases). Deletions cut 5 bases from V and 4 bases from J, with 9 bases between. The V gene's germline CDR1 is SGHTA and CDR2 FQGNSA. The CDR3 has 12 residues. CDR3 loop: CASSRTVYEQYF. DNA for the CDR3: TGTGCCAGCAGCCGGACAGTTTACGAGCAGTACTTC.

The chain carries TRBV19 and TRBJ1-5, with D possibly matching TRBD1 (5 bases). CDR1 and CDR2 from the germline V gene are LNHDA and SQIVND (reference sequence). The CDR3 has 13 residues. V gave up 3 bases and J gave up 5 bases, with 8 bases separating them. The CDR3 is CASSIIGDQPQHF. CDR3 sequence (DNA): TGTGCCAGTAGTATCATAGGGGATCAGCCCCAGCATTTT.

This clone occurred once. This chain links TRBV11-2 with TRBJ2-7, with 8 bases identical to TRBD2. Germline V gene lookup returns CDR1 SGHAT and CDR2 FQNNGV. The CDR3 sequence is 13 residues long. V shed 3 bases, J shed 6 bases, and the junction held 4 bases outside the gene matches. The CDR3 protein is CASSLSGSREQYF. The CDR3 DNA follows: TGTGCCAGCAGCTTGAGCGGGAGCCGCGAGCAGTACTTC. Combining the CDR3 with reference TRBV11-2 and TRBJ2-7 gives the whole variable domain EAGVAQSPRYKIIEKRQSVAFWCNPISGHATLYWYQQILGQGPKLLIQFQNNGVVDDSQLPKDRFSAERLKGVDSTLKIQPAKLEDSAVYLCASSLSGSREQYFGPGTRLTVT.

Only a few counts were recorded for this clone. The V call is TRBV28, the J call TRBJ1-5, with D perhaps TRBD1 (5 bases). CDR1 is MDHEN and CDR2 is SYDVKM in the germline V gene. V was shortened by 5 bases and J by 4 bases, with 12 bases between the two germline ends. This CDR3 has 14 residues. Written as DNA, the CDR3 is TGTGCCAGCAGTCTGACAGTCTTTAATCAGCCCCAGCATTTT. Translating it yields CASSLTVFNQPQHF.

This clone was found once. This rearrangement joins TRBV30 to TRBJ1-5; a possible D gene is TRBD1 (6 bases). V gave up 5 bases and J gave up 3 bases, with 11 bases separating them. The CDR3 is 13 amino acids. The germline V gene has CDR1 GTSNPN and CDR2 SVGIG (reference sequence). The CDR3 is CAWETGFNQPQHF. CDR3 DNA: TGTGCCTGGGAAACAGGGTTCAATCAGCCCCAGCATTTT. Supplemented by reference TRBV30 and TRBJ1-5, the full variable domain reads SQTIHQWPATLVQPVGSPLSLECTVEGTSNPNLYWYRQAAGRGLQLLFYSVGIGQISSEVPQNLSASRPQDRQFILSSKKLLLSDSGFYLCAWETGFNQPQHFGDGTRLSIL.